The present TCR beta chain was sequenced within a study of neurological immune-mediated disorders. Study-wide results and limits: None of the CDR3 amino acid sequences found in expanded clones was shared across subjects. This suggests that the TCR-beta repertoires were private in all groups. While HTLV-1-associated myelopathy showed the greatest TCR clonal expansion, multiple sclerosis showed the least, falling below healthy controls.

Concerning this clonotype: Antigen unknown.

CDR1 and CDR2 from the germline V gene are MNHEY and SVGEGT. The CDR3 runs to 16 residues. V dropped 4 bases and J dropped 6 bases, with 20 bases sitting between them. From the 5' RACE reads, TCRdb called clonotypes with MiXCR, one entry per CDR3 protein. The table has more than 70,000 distinct CDR3 sequences, more than 15% seen once. The TCR comes from a middle-aged woman in good health. Input material: PBMCs. V is TRBV6-2 or TRBV6-3 and J is TRBJ2-3; a possible D gene is TRBD1 (6 bases). The CDR3 sequence is CASSSPPGGGGDTQYF. The CDR3 DNA is TGTGCCAGCAGTTCACCCCCCGGTGGGGGCGGGGATACGCAGTATTTT.